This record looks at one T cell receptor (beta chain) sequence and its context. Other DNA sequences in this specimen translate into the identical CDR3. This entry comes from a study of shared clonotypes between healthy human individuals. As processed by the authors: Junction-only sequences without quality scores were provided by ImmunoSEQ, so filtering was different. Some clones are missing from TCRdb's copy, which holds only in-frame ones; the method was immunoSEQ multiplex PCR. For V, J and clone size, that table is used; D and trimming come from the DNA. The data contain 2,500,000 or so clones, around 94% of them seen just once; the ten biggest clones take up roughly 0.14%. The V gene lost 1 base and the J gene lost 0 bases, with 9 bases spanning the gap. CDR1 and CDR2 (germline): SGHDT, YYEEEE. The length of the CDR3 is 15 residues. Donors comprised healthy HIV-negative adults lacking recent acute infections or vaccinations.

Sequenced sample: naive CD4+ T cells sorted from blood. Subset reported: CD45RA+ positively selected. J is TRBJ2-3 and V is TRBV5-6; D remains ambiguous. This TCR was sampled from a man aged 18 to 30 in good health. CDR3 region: CASSLRRTSTDTQYF. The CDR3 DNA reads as TGTGCCAGCAGCTTGCGGAGAACTAGCACAGATACGCAGTATTTT. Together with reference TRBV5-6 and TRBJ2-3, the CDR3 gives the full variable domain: DAGVTQSPTHLIKTRGQQVTLRCSPKSGHDTVSWYQQALGQGPQFIFQYYEEEERQRGNFPDRFSGHQFPNYSSELNVNALLLGDSALYLCASSLRRTSTDTQYFGPGTRLTVL.